This T cell receptor (beta chain) was found in a study of T-cell memory formation after mild COVID-19. The V and J ends lost 1 base and 4 bases, in that order; junction bases with no gene match: 6. The CDR3 contains 18 residues. CDR1 and CDR2 from the germline V gene are SGHDN and FVKESK. Study conclusions and caveats: Some SARS-CoV-2-responding clones were already detected in memory before infection. Specificity for SARS-CoV-2 was not confirmed among the second-wave clones peaking on day 37.

This clonotype was seen more than once but under ten times. What it binds is not known. TCRdb re-called the 5' RACE reads through MiXCR, storing one row per CDR3 protein. The sample has a few hundred thousand distinct CDR3 sequences, 20% to 25% seen once; the top ten hold 21%. The material sequenced was PBMCs or a T cell subset sorted from them (not recorded which). The V and J genes are TRBV14 and TRBJ2-1, with 14 positions matching TRBD2. This clonotype was obtained from a man between 18 and 35 years old who had mild COVID-19 (a few samples of this study predate the infection). Cell type and time point are not known. As DNA, the CDR3 is TGTGCCAGCAGCCAAGGGGGACTAGCGGGGGCCCATTACAATGAGCAGTTCTTC. This codes for CASSQGGLAGAHYNEQFF.